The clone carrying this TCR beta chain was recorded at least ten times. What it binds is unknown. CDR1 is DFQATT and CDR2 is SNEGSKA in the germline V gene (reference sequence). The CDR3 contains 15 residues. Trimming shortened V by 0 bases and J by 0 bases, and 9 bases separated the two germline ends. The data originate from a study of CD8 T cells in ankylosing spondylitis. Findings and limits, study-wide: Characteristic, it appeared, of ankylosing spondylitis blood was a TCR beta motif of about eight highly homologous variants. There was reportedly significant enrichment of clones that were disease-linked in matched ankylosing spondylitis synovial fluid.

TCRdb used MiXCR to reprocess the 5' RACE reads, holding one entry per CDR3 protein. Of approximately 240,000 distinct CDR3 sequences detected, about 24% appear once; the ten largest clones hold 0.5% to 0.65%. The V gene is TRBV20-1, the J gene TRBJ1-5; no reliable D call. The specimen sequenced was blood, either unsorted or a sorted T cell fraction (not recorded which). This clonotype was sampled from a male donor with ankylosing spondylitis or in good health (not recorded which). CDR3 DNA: TGCAGTGCTAGAGAGCCGATCCTTAGCAATCAGCCCCAGCATTTT. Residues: CSAREPILSNQPQHF.